The clone carrying this T cell receptor (beta chain) was picked up many times. Its specificity is unknown. The data originate from a study of identical twins. Study-wide results and caveats: Out-of-frame alpha sequences shared between twins exhibited an excess of low generation probability.

A universal primer site came from template switching; cDNA carried unique molecular identifiers. TCRdb independently ran MiXCR on the 5' RACE reads; one entry per CDR3 protein. The repertoire holds a few hundred thousand distinct CDR3 sequences, with 8.5% to 10% as singletons. V lost 5 bases to trimming and J lost 3 bases, with 16 bases between them. The CDR3 sequence is 15 residues long. Germline lookup yields CDR1 MNHEY and CDR2 SMNVEV (reference sequence). Sequencing was done on a sample of naive T cells sorted from blood. The chain combines TRBV27 with TRBJ2-5; D is perhaps TRBD1 (6 bases). The receptor was isolated from a woman between 50 and 59 years old in good health. The CDR3 is CASSPLGAIKETQYF. The CDR3 bases are TGTGCCAGCAGTCCCCTGGGGGCAATTAAAGAGACCCAGTACTTC.